This TCR beta chain was identified in a study of blood T cell repertoires in COVID-19. Methods used by the authors: Using reference gene primer amplification, nucleated cell counts were estimated. Sequenced by immunoSEQ multiplex PCR; TCRdb stores in-frame clones only, minus some. V, J and clone size reflect that table, while D and trimming were determined from the DNA. The repertoire holds some 82,000 clones, 91% seen once, with 1.9% in the top ten. The CDR3 sequence is 14 residues long. V gave up 5 bases and J gave up 1 base; unmatched junction bases: 2. Germline lookup yields CDR1 SGHNT and CDR2 YENEEA.

The clonotype comes from a woman between 50 and 59 years old in a cohort sampled during active COVID-19. Sample: peripheral blood. The genes are TRBV11-3 and TRBJ1-1; 9 bases are a match to TRBD1. This CDR3 reads CASSQGQGNTEAFF. CDR3 bases: TGTGCCAGCAGCCAGGGACAGGGGAACACTGAAGCTTTCTTT.